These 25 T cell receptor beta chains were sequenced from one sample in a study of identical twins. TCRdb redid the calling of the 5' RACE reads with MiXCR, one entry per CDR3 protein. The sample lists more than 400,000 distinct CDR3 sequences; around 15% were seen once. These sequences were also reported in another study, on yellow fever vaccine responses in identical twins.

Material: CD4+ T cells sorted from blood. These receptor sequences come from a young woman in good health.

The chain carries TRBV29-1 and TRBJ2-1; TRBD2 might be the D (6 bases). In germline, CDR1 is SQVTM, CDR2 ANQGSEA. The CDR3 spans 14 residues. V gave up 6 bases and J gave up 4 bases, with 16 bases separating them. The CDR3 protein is CSVAGDLTYNEQFF. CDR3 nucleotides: TGCAGCGTGGCCGGGGACTTGACTTACAATGAGCAGTTCTTC.

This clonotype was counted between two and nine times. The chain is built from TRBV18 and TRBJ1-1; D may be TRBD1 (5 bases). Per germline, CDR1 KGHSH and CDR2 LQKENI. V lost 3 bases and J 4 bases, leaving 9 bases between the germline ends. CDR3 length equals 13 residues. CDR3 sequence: CASSPSRVTEAFF. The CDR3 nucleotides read TGTGCCAGCTCACCGTCCAGGGTCACTGAAGCTTTCTTT.

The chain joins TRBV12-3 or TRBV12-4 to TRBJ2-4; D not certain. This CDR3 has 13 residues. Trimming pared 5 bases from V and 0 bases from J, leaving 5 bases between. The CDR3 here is CASSPLAKNIQYF. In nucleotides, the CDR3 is TGTGCCAGCAGTCCTCTAGCCAAAAACATTCAGTACTTC.

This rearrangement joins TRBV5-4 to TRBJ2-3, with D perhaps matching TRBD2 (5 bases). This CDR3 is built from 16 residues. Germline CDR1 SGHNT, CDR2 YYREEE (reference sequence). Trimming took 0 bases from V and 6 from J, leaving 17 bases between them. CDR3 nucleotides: TGTGCCAGCAGCTTGGAGTTAGTGGGAGTGGCGGATACGCAGTATTTT. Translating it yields CASSLELVGVADTQYF.

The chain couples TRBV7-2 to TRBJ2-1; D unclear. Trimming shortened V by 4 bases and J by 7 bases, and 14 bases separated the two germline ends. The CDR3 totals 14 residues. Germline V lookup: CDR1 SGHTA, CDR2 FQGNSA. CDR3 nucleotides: TGTGCCAGCAGCTCGGTGGCCTCTCGGAATGAGCAGTTCTTC. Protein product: CASSSVASRNEQFF.

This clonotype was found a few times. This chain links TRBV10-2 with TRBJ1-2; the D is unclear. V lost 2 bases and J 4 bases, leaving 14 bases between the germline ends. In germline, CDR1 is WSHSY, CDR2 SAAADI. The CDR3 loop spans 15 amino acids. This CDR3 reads CASSEMGRAGYGYTF. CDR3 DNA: TGCGCCAGCAGTGAGATGGGGAGGGCTGGCTATGGCTACACCTTC.

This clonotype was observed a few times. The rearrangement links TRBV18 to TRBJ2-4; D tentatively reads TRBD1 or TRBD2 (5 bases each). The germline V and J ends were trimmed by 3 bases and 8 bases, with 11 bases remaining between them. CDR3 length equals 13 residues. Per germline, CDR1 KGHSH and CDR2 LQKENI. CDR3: CASSPRGDDIQYF. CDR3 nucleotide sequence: TGTGCCAGCTCACCGAGAGGGGATGACATTCAGTACTTC.

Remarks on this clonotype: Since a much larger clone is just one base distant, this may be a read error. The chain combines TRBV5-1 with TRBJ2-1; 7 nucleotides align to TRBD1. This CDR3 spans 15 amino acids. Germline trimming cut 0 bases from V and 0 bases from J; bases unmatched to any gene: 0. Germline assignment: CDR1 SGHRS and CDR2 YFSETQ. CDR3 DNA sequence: TGCGCCAGCAGCTTGGAGGGGGCCTCCTACAATGAGCAGTTCTTC. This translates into CASSLEGASYNEQFF.

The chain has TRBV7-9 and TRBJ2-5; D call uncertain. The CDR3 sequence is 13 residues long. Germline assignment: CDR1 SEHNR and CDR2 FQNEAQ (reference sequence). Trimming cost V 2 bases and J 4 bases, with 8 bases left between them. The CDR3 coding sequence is TGTGCCAGCAGCTTATGGAACACAGAGACCCAGTACTTC. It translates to CASSLWNTETQYF.

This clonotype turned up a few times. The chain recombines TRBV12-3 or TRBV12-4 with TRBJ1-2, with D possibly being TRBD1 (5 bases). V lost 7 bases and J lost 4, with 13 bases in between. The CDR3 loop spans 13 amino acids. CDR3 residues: CASTYDSLYGYTF. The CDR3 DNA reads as TGTGCCAGCACTTACGACAGTCTCTATGGCTACACCTTC.

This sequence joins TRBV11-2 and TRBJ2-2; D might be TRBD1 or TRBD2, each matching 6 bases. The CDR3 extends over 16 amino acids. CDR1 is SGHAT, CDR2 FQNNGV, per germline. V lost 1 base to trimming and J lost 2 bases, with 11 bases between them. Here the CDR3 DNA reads TGTGCCAGCAGCTTAGTTCGGGGGCAAAACACCGGGGAGCTGTTTTTT. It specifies CASSLVRGQNTGELFF.

The DNA for the CDR3 is TGTGCCAGCAGCGCCTACAGGGGATTTAACTATGGCTACACCTTC. This codes for CASSAYRGFNYGYTF. The chain couples TRBV3-1 to TRBJ1-2, with 7 bases aligning to TRBD1. The J segment lost 1 base and the V segment lost 5 bases, leaving 7 bases of the junction unmatched. Germline lookup yields CDR1 LGHDT and CDR2 YNNKEL (reference sequence). The CDR3 covers 15 residues.

CDR3 sequence: CASSADIWTNEQFF. CDR3 DNA: TGTGCCAGCAGCGCGGACATTTGGACAAATGAGCAGTTCTTC. The chain employs TRBV3-1 and TRBJ2-1, with D possibly matching TRBD1 (5 bases). The V gene's germline CDR1 is LGHDT and CDR2 YNNKEL (reference sequence). CDR3 size: 14 residues. V lost 5 bases and J 7 bases, leaving 15 bases between the germline ends.

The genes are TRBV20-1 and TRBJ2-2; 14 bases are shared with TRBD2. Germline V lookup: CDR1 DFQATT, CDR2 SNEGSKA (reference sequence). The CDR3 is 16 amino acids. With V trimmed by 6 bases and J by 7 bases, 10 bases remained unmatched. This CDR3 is CSALGGTSGSSGELFF. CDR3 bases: TGCAGTGCCCTGGGGGGGACTAGCGGGAGTAGCGGGGAGCTGTTTTTT.

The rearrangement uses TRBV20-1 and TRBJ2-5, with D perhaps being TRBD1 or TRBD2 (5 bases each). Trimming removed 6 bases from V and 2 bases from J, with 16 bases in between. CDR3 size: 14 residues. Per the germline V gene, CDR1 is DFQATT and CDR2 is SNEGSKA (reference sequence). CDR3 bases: TGCAGTGCAAGACCGGGACCGGGACAAGAGACCCAGTACTTC. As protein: CSARPGPGQETQYF.

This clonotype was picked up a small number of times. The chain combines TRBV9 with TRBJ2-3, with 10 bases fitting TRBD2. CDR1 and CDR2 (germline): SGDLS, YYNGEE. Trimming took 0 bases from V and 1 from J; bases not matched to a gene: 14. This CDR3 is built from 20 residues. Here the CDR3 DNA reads TGTGCCAGCAGCGTAGAGGGTAGCGGGGGGTCTTCACTCGGCACAGATACGCAGTATTTT. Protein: CASSVEGSGGSSLGTDTQYF. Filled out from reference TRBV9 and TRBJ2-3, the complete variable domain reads DSGVTQTPKHLITATGQRVTLRCSPRSGDLSVYWYQQSLDQGLQFLIQYYNGEERAKGNILERFSAQQFPDLHSELNLSSLELGDSALYFCASSVEGSGGSSLGTDTQYFGPGTRLTVL.

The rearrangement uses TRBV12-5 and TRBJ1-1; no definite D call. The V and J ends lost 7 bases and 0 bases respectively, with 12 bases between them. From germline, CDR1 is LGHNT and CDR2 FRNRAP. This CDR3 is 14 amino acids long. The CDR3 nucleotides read TGTGCTAGTGCCCCTGACCGTTTGAACACTGAAGCTTTCTTT. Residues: CASAPDRLNTEAFF.

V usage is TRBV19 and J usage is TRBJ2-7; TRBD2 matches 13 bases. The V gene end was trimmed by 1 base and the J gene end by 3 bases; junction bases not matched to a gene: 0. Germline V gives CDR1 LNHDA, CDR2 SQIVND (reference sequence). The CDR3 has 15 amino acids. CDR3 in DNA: TGTGCCAGTAGTATAGGGACTAGCGGGAGCTACGAGCAGTACTTC. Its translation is CASSIGTSGSYEQYF.

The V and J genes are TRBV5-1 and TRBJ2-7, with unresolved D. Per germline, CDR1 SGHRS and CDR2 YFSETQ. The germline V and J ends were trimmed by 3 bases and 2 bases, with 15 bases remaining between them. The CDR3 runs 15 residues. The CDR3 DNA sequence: TGCGCCAGCAGCTCATTCCCGAGGTTGACCTACGAGCAGTACTTC. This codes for CASSSFPRLTYEQYF.

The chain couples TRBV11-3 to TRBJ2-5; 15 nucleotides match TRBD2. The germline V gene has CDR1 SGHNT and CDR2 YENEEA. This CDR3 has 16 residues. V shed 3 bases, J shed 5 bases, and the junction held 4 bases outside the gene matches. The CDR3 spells CASSFGTSGRRETQYF. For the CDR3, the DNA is TGTGCCAGCAGCTTTGGGACTAGCGGGAGGCGGGAGACCCAGTACTTC.

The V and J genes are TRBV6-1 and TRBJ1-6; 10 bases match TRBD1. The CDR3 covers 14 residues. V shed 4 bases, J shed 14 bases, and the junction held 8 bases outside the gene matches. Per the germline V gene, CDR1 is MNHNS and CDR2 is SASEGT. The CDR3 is CASSGWDRGPSLHF. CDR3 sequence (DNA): TGTGCCAGCAGTGGATGGGACAGGGGCCCGTCCCTCCACTTT.

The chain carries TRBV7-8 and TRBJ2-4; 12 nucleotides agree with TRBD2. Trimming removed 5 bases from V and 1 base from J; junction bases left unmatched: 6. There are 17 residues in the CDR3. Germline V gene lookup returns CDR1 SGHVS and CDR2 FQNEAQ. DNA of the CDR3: TGTGCCAGCAGCCATACGGGGACTAGCGGGGCCAAAAACATTCAGTACTTC. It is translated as CASSHTGTSGAKNIQYF.

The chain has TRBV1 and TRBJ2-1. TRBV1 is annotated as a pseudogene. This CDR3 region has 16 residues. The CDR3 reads CTDLQNVAGSYNEQFF. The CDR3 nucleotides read TGCACCGATCTGCAAAATGTAGCGGGCTCCTACAATGAGCAGTTCTTC.

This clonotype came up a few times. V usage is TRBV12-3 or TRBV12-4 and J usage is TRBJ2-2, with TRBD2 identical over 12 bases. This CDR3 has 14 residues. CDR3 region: CASGLAGYGGELFF. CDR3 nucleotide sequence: TGTGCATCAGGACTAGCGGGATACGGCGGGGAGCTGTTTTTT.

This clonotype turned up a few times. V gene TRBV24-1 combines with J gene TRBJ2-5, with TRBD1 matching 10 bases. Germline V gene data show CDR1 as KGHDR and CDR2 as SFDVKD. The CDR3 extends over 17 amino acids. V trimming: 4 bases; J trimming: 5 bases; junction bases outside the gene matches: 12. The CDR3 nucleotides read TGTGCCACCAGTGACAGCCGGGACAGGGGAATAGGGGAGACCCAGTACTTC. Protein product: CATSDSRDRGIGETQYF.